What follows are 26 T cell receptor beta chains derived from one specimen sequenced in a study of T cells after yellow fever vaccination. TCRdb passed the 5' RACE reads through MiXCR, listing each CDR3 protein once. The table lists under 300,000 distinct CDR3 sequences, 10% to 15% of them singletons, with roughly 0.5% in the top ten. Sequencing used CD4+ T cells sorted from PBMCs, obtained 45 days after the yellow fever booster vaccination. These receptors were obtained from a man under 40 who received the YFV17D yellow fever vaccine.

In this sample, this clonotype turned up a few times. The CDR3 protein is CASSQSGQGARSSYNEQFF. For the CDR3, the DNA is TGCGCCAGCAGTCAATCCGGTCAGGGGGCGAGGAGCTCCTACAATGAGCAGTTCTTC. This chain uses TRBV23-1 with TRBJ2-1, with 8 bases aligning to TRBD1. TRBV23-1 is designated an ORF whose function remains uncertain. The CDR3 contains 19 residues. V was clipped by 0 bases and J by 0 bases; unmatched bases: 10.

This clonotype was counted many times. J is TRBJ1-2 and V is TRBV10-3, with D uncertain. Trimming took 6 bases from V and 1 from J, leaving 9 bases between them. The CDR3 runs 13 residues. Germline CDR1 is ENHRY and CDR2 is SYGVKD. This chain's CDR3 is CAISNRDNYGYTF. Here the CDR3 DNA reads TGTGCCATCAGCAACAGAGATAACTATGGCTACACCTTC.

The rearrangement links TRBV7-9 to TRBJ2-1; 9 bases fit TRBD2. In germline, CDR1 is SEHNR, CDR2 FQNEAQ (reference sequence). The CDR3 is made up of 14 amino acids. Trimming cost V 3 bases and J 9 bases; bases outside gene matches: 6. The CDR3 DNA follows: TGTGCCAGCAGCTTGGCGGGGGGGATGACTGAGCAGTTCTTC. This encodes CASSLAGGMTEQFF.

This clonotype occurred a few times. The rearrangement links TRBV28 to TRBJ1-1; a possible D gene is TRBD1 (5 bases). This CDR3 has 17 residues. V lost 8 bases, J lost 4 bases, and 26 bases lay in between. CDR1 is MDHEN, CDR2 SYDVKM, per germline. The CDR3 DNA is TGTGCCAGCTTCTCGGCCCTTGGGGCTGTCGGGGGCACTGAAGCTTTCTTT. Its translation: CASFSALGAVGGTEAFF. The variable domain in full, completed from reference TRBV28 and TRBJ1-1, reads DVKVTQSSRYLVKRTGEKVFLECVQDMDHENMFWYRQDPGLGLRLIYFSYDVKMKEKGDIPEGYSVSREKKERFSLILESASTNQTSMYLCASFSALGAVGGTEAFFGQGTRLTVV.

The rearrangement uses TRBV7-2 and TRBJ2-7; D gene uncertain. CDR3 size: 14 residues. Trimming stripped 8 bases from V and 4 bases from J, with 18 bases between. CDR1 and CDR2 from the germline V gene are SGHTA and FQGNSA. This chain's CDR3 is CASASWAPLYEQYF. In nucleotides, the CDR3 is TGTGCCAGCGCATCCTGGGCGCCCCTTTACGAGCAGTACTTC.

This clonotype was counted only a few times. The chain carries TRBV11-3 and TRBJ2-1; 8 bases line up with TRBD2. The CDR3 totals 16 residues. The V segment lost 5 bases and the J segment 0 bases; nucleotides outside the gene matches: 6. Germline CDR1 is SGHNT and CDR2 is YENEEA. CDR3 sequence reads: CASSPSGGSSYNEQFF. In nucleotides, the CDR3 is TGTGCCAGCAGCCCCAGCGGGGGTAGCTCCTACAATGAGCAGTTCTTC.

In this sample, this clonotype turned up a few times. The chain has TRBV28 and TRBJ2-2; 9 bases agree with TRBD1. CDR1 is MDHEN and CDR2 is SYDVKM in the germline V gene. V was clipped by 8 bases and J by 3 bases; unmatched bases: 4. The CDR3 totals 14 residues. The chain's CDR3 is CASRQGGDTGELFF. The CDR3 nucleotides are TGTGCCAGCCGACAGGGGGGGGACACCGGGGAGCTGTTTTTT.

This clonotype was seen at least ten times. This rearrangement joins TRBV29-1 to TRBJ2-3; D is undetermined. The CDR3 runs 12 residues. The V gene lost 2 bases and the J gene lost 0 bases, with 3 bases spanning the gap. CDR1 and CDR2 (germline): SQVTM, ANQGSEA. The CDR3: CSVESSTDTQYF. CDR3 bases: TGCAGCGTTGAATCTAGCACAGATACGCAGTATTTT.

Only a few counts were recorded for this clonotype. The chain links TRBV15 to TRBJ2-3; tentatively, D is TRBD1 or TRBD2 (5 bases each). The CDR3 is 14 residues long. The germline V gene has CDR1 LNHNV and CDR2 YYDKDF (reference sequence). Deletions cut 8 bases from V and 2 bases from J, with 14 bases between. The CDR3 reads CATAGTGSTDTQYF. CDR3 DNA: TGTGCCACCGCCGGGACCGGCTCCACAGATACGCAGTATTTT.

This chain links TRBV9 with TRBJ2-3; TRBD1 is a possible D gene (5 bases). The CDR3 spans 12 residues. Trimming left V 0 bases short and J 7 bases short, with 6 bases between. Germline V gene sequence: CDR1 SGDLS, CDR2 YYNGEE. DNA of the CDR3: TGTGCCAGCAGCGTAGAGGGGAATACGCAGTATTTT. Its protein is CASSVEGNTQYF. The full variable domain, with the rest looked up from reference TRBV9 and TRBJ2-3, is DSGVTQTPKHLITATGQRVTLRCSPRSGDLSVYWYQQSLDQGLQFLIQYYNGEERAKGNILERFSAQQFPDLHSELNLSSLELGDSALYFCASSVEGNTQYFGPGTRLTVL.

The gene calls are TRBV7-2 and TRBJ2-1, with 10 bases lining up with TRBD2. With 2 bases clipped from V and 7 bases from J, the junction kept 5 bases outside the gene matches. Germline V gene lookup returns CDR1 SGHTA and CDR2 FQGNSA. The CDR3 sequence is 15 residues long. The CDR3 bases are TGTGCCAGCAGCTTAAAGGGACTAGCGCCTAATGAGCAGTTCTTC. It specifies CASSLKGLAPNEQFF. The variable domain in full, completed from reference TRBV7-2 and TRBJ2-1, reads GAGVSQSPSNKVTEKGKDVELRCDPISGHTALYWYRQSLGQGLEFLIYFQGNSAPDKSGLPSDRFSAERTGGSVSTLTIQRTQQEDSAVYLCASSLKGLAPNEQFFGPGTRLTVL.

This clonotype was seen a few times. This chain links TRBV4-2 with TRBJ2-1; 11 positions agree with TRBD2. This CDR3 spans 20 amino acids. J lost 2 bases, V lost 6 bases, and 18 bases had no gene match. Per germline, CDR1 LGHNA and CDR2 YNFKEQ. The CDR3 DNA reads TGTGCCAGCAGTCGGGGACAGGAAAGACTAGCGGGGCCCCCCTACAATGAGCAGTTCTTC. Translation gives CASSRGQERLAGPPYNEQFF.

V usage is TRBV4-3 and J usage is TRBJ1-6; possibly TRBD1 for D (5 bases). The CDR3 runs 16 residues. Trimming removed 1 base from V and 9 bases from J, with 16 bases in between. Germline CDR1 LGHNA, CDR2 YSLEER. The CDR3 here is CASSQVLTGRGSPLHF. DNA of the CDR3: TGCGCCAGCAGCCAAGTACTCACAGGACGTGGTTCACCCCTCCACTTT.

The chain combines TRBV15 with TRBJ2-5; either TRBD1 or TRBD2 may fit D (5 bases each). Germline values: CDR1 LNHNV, CDR2 YYDKDF (reference sequence). The CDR3 loop spans 16 amino acids. V was clipped by 0 bases and J by 5 bases, with 16 bases between them. The CDR3 sequence: CATSREIPGRGETQYF. CDR3 sequence (DNA): TGTGCCACCAGCAGAGAGATCCCGGGGCGAGGGGAGACCCAGTACTTC.

The J gene is TRBJ2-1, the V gene TRBV18; tentative D call: TRBD2 (6 bases). The germline gives CDR1 KGHSH, CDR2 LQKENI. The CDR3 contains 14 residues. Trimming pared 2 bases from V and 5 bases from J, leaving 10 bases between. CDR3 residues: CASSPMAGHNEQFF. CDR3 coding DNA: TGTGCCAGCTCACCAATGGCGGGGCACAATGAGCAGTTCTTC.

CDR3 in DNA: TGCGCCAGCAGCCATTCGACTAGCGGGCTCGGTAATGAGCAGTTCTTC. It is translated as CASSHSTSGLGNEQFF. The chain carries TRBV4-1 and TRBJ2-1, with 10 bases that match TRBD2. The CDR3 runs to 16 residues. V shed 3 bases, J shed 7 bases, and the junction held 9 bases outside the gene matches. CDR1 is MGHRA, CDR2 YSYEKL, per germline.

The V gene is TRBV6-1, the J gene TRBJ1-1, with 12 bases fitting TRBD1. Germline V gives CDR1 MNHNS, CDR2 SASEGT. Unmatched junction bases numbered 5, after V lost 6 bases and J lost 6 bases. This CDR3 region has 14 residues. The CDR3 coding sequence is TGTGCCAGCAGACTGGGACAGGGGGCCTCTGAAGCTTTCTTT. Protein: CASRLGQGASEAFF.

This clonotype was observed a handful of times. The chain carries TRBV7-2 and TRBJ1-6; TRBD1 aligns across 9 bases. From germline, CDR1 is SGHTA and CDR2 FQGNSA. V was pared by 3 bases and J by 7 bases, with 4 bases of the junction left unmatched. The CDR3 contains 15 residues. The CDR3: CASSLGGTGNSPLHF. The CDR3 nucleotides are TGTGCCAGCAGCTTGGGGGGGACAGGGAATTCACCCCTCCACTTT.

The gene calls are TRBV6-1 and TRBJ2-3; the D gene could be TRBD1 or TRBD2 (5 bases each). The CDR3 totals 14 residues. Germline values: CDR1 MNHNS, CDR2 SASEGT. The V end lost 10 bases, the J end lost 8 bases, and 22 bases lay between the germline ends. The CDR3 loop is CATTTTRGSSTQYF. CDR3 in DNA: TGTGCCACCACGACCACGAGGGGTTCAAGTACGCAGTATTTT.

This chain joins TRBV12-3 or TRBV12-4 and TRBJ2-5; 9 bases align to TRBD1. V shed 6 bases and J 8 bases; nucleotides not matched to a gene: 10. The CDR3 runs 14 residues. DNA of the CDR3: TGTGCCAGCAGCAGGACAGGGGCCGGGGATACCCAGTACTTC. Protein product: CASSRTGAGDTQYF.

The table lists this clonotype with a few counts. The chain recombines TRBV6-4 with TRBJ2-7, with TRBD2 as a possible D gene (5 bases). The V end lost 3 bases, the J end lost 1 base, and 7 bases lay between the germline ends. Germline V gene data show CDR1 as MRHNA and CDR2 as SNTAGT. CDR3 length equals 13 residues. In DNA form, the CDR3 reads TGTGCCAGCAGTGAGGACTTTTCCTACGAGCAGTACTTC. This gives the protein CASSEDFSYEQYF.

V and J are TRBV24-1 and TRBJ2-1; 8 nucleotides line up with TRBD2. This CDR3 has 15 residues. V shed 4 bases and J 9 bases; nucleotides not matched to a gene: 10. Germline V lookup: CDR1 KGHDR, CDR2 SFDVKD. The CDR3, as DNA: TGTGCCACCAGTGACCCCTCTCGGGAGGGGCCTGAGCAGTTCTTC. The encoded protein is CATSDPSREGPEQFF.

This clonotype has just a few counts. The chain couples TRBV12-5 to TRBJ2-4; TRBD2 might be the D (5 bases). The CDR3 spans 20 residues. Germline V CDR1 and CDR2: LGHNT, FRNRAP. V was pared by 0 bases and J by 3 bases, with 24 bases between. The CDR3 sequence is CASGLVTLLDGSEGKNIQYF. The CDR3 nucleotides are TGTGCTAGTGGTTTGGTAACGTTGCTGGACGGTTCCGAGGGCAAAAACATTCAGTACTTC. Supplemented by reference TRBV12-5 and TRBJ2-4, the full variable domain reads DARVTQTPRHKVTEMGQEVTMRCQPILGHNTVFWYRQTMMQGLELLAYFRNRAPLDDSGMPKDRFSAEMPDATLATLKIQPSEPRDSAVYFCASGLVTLLDGSEGKNIQYFGAGTRLSVL.

CDR3 nucleotide sequence: TGCAGCGTTGAAGACGGGGGGGAGACCCAGTACTTC. Translated: CSVEDGGETQYF. V gene TRBV29-1 combines with J gene TRBJ2-5, with 7 bases identical to TRBD2. The CDR3 is made up of 12 amino acids. Germline CDR1 and CDR2: SQVTM and ANQGSEA. Trimming took 0 bases from V and 5 from J; bases not matched to a gene: 0.

This clonotype was found many times. V and J are TRBV12-3 or TRBV12-4 and TRBJ1-5, with D unresolved. The V end was cut by 3 bases, the J end by 2 bases, with 8 bases between. There are 14 residues in the CDR3. The CDR3 protein is CASSFVDRNQPQHF. CDR3 DNA: TGTGCCAGCAGTTTTGTTGATCGCAATCAGCCCCAGCATTTT.

There are a few counts of this clonotype. The chain joins TRBV6-5 to TRBJ1-6, with D possibly TRBD1 on 5 matching bases. Trimming took off 2 bases at V and 10 bases at J, with 15 bases between the two ends. Germline CDR1 is MNHEY and CDR2 is SVGAGI. The CDR3 consists of 15 residues. CDR3 sequence: CASSYNKGLPSPLHF. CDR3 sequence (DNA): TGTGCCAGCAGTTACAATAAGGGGCTCCCATCACCCCTCCACTTT.